These 4 T cell receptor beta chains were all obtained from the same sample, sequenced in a study of cytomegalovirus exposure and HLA in healthy donors. Vbeta (60) and Jbeta (13) primers were used in the PCR. Sequencing was performed with immunoSEQ multiplex PCR; in TCRdb, only in-frame clones are kept and a portion is missing. This sample has around 150,000 clones, with about 83% found just once. Sequencing was carried out using PBMCs. Receptor source: a woman aged 25 to 45 in good health and CMV-seronegative.

The rearrangement uses TRBV30 and TRBJ1-1, with unresolved D. The CDR3 runs 12 residues. Trimming removed 3 bases from V and 3 bases from J, with 8 bases in between. Germline V gives CDR1 GTSNPN, CDR2 SVGIG (reference sequence). DNA of the CDR3: TGTGCCTGGAGGGATGGGCACACTGAAGCTTTCTTT. Amino acid sequence: CAWRDGHTEAFF.

In this sample, this clone turned up a few times. Here the CDR3 reads CASTKGTSGTDTQYF. CDR3 DNA: TGTGCCAGCACTAAAGGGACTAGCGGCACAGATACGCAGTATTTT. The V call is TRBV6-5, the J call TRBJ2-3, with TRBD2 matching 10 bases. CDR3 length equals 15 residues. V lost 7 bases, J lost 1 base, and 5 bases stayed unmatched. Germline CDR1 MNHEY, CDR2 SVGAGI.

The V and J genes are TRBV10-2 and TRBJ2-5; the D gene is possibly TRBD1 (5 bases). Per germline, CDR1 WSHSY and CDR2 SAAADI. CDR3 length: 13 amino acids. The V and J ends lost 7 bases and 5 bases respectively, with 14 bases between them. The CDR3 DNA follows: TGCGCCAGCAAGGGGCAGGGTCTGGAGACCCAGTACTTC. Protein product: CASKGQGLETQYF.

The chain employs TRBV4-3 and TRBJ2-7; 9 bases map to TRBD1. The CDR3 extends over 20 amino acids. V shed 1 base and J 4 bases; nucleotides not matched to a gene: 20. CDR1 LGHNA and CDR2 YSLEER come from the germline V gene. The chain's CDR3 is CASSQVLTGTGTKWGYEQYF. The CDR3 region has the DNA TGCGCCAGCAGCCAAGTCCTAACCGGGACAGGGACGAAGTGGGGATACGAGCAGTACTTC.